What follows are 2 T cell receptor beta chains derived from one specimen sequenced in a study of a mutant IDH1 vaccine in newly diagnosed glioma. Antigen specificity for these receptors is unknown. The repertoire was sequenced with immunoSEQ multiplex PCR; TCRdb's copy has only in-frame clones and lacks some. The data contain some 54,000 clones, around four fifths of them seen just once; the ten biggest clones take up 4.1%. As to time point: week 35, safety follow-up. Vaccine doses each comprised 300 ug of mutant IDH1 20-mer peptide, with topical imiquimod. The sequenced sample was PBMCs, obtained from a glioma patient whose treatment included an IDH1 peptide vaccine. The receptors shown here come from a woman under 30 with glioma.

The CDR3 protein is CASSDRGESGYTF. In DNA form, the CDR3 reads TGCGCCAGCAGTGACAGGGGGGAGAGCGGCTACACCTTC. This chain connects TRBV10-1 to TRBJ1-2, with 7 nucleotides matching TRBD1. The germline V gene has CDR1 WNHNN and CDR2 SYGVQD (reference sequence). CDR3 length: 13 residues. J was trimmed by 8 bases and V by 3 bases; bases with no gene match: 6.

This chain links TRBV19 with TRBJ1-1; tentative D call: TRBD1 (5 bases). Germline CDR1 and CDR2: LNHDA and SQIVND (reference sequence). This CDR3 has 13 residues. V lost 5 bases and J lost 4, with 11 bases in between. The CDR3 is CASSWGGSTEAFF. CDR3 coding DNA: TGTGCCAGTAGTTGGGGGGGATCCACTGAAGCTTTCTTT.